The 20 T cell receptor beta chains presented below share a single source sample, sequenced in a study of cytotoxic CD8 clonotypes in ibrutinib-treated CLL. Using immunoSEQ multiplex PCR, the repertoire was profiled, and TCRdb retains in-frame clones only, with some absent. There are about 15,000 clones in the sample; 75% to 85% occur only once, and approximately 15% lies in the top ten. The starting material was PBMCs, obtained before ibrutinib treatment. Receptors originate from a human donor with chronic lymphocytic leukemia.

The chain recombines TRBV11-2 with TRBJ2-7; D perhaps matches TRBD2 (5 bases). With 1 base removed from V and 3 bases from J, the gap between germline ends came to 13 bases. The CDR3 runs 15 residues. The germline gives CDR1 SGHAT, CDR2 FQNNGV. The CDR3 DNA reads as TGTGCCAGCAGCTTAGCTCCGGGGAGATTCTACGAGCAGTACTTC. Translation gives CASSLAPGRFYEQYF.

This chain joins TRBV7-9 and TRBJ1-4; D gene ambiguous. The V gene lost 4 bases and the J gene lost 2 bases, with 11 bases spanning the gap. The germline V gene encodes CDR1 SEHNR and CDR2 FQNEAQ (reference sequence). The CDR3 is 15 amino acids. The CDR3 loop is CASSSFAMTNEKLFF. The DNA of the CDR3 is TGTGCCAGCAGCTCCTTCGCGATGACTAATGAAAAACTGTTTTTT. Combining the CDR3 with reference TRBV7-9 and TRBJ1-4 gives the whole variable domain DTGVSQNPRHKITKRGQNVTFRCDPISEHNRLYWYRQTLGQGPEFLTYFQNEAQLEKSRLLSDRFSAERPKGSFSTLEIQRTEQGDSAMYLCASSSFAMTNEKLFFGSGTQLSVL.

This clone has more than one count but fewer than ten. The chain couples TRBV28 to TRBJ1-5; no clear D. V gave up 3 bases and J gave up 2 bases, with 17 bases separating them. From germline, CDR1 is MDHEN and CDR2 SYDVKM. The CDR3 is made up of 17 amino acids. This chain's CDR3 is CASSFLSLRGRNQPQHF. As DNA, the CDR3 is TGTGCCAGCAGTTTCCTAAGCTTACGTGGACGCAATCAGCCCCAGCATTTT.

This chain links TRBV29-1 with TRBJ2-1; D gene unclear. This CDR3 contains 8 residues. Trimming pared 6 bases from V and 10 bases from J, leaving 4 bases between. Germline CDR1 SQVTM, CDR2 ANQGSEA. This CDR3 reads CSVGEQFF. CDR3 DNA sequence: TGCAGCGTGGGAGAGCAGTTCTTC.

This chain links TRBV13 with TRBJ2-1, with D tentatively TRBD2 (6 bases). Germline V gene sequence: CDR1 PRHDT, CDR2 FYEKMQ (reference sequence). This CDR3 spans 16 amino acids. V lost 5 bases and J 0 bases, leaving 14 bases between the germline ends. The CDR3 bases are TGTGCCAGCAGCCTACTAGCAACAAGCTCCTACAATGAGCAGTTCTTC. Translated: CASSLLATSSYNEQFF.

This rearrangement joins TRBV10-3 to TRBJ1-5; D possibly corresponds to TRBD1 (6 bases). The germline CDR1 and CDR2 sequences are ENHRY and SYGVKD. This CDR3 is built from 19 residues. Trimming pared 3 bases from V and 0 bases from J, leaving 21 bases between. As DNA, the CDR3 is TGTGCCATCAGTGACCAAATTAGGGGGGCATACGATAGCAATCAGCCCCAGCATTTT. Protein: CAISDQIRGAYDSNQPQHF.

The chain combines TRBV12-5 with TRBJ2-5, with D perhaps TRBD2 (6 bases). The CDR3 covers 13 residues. Germline V gives CDR1 LGHNT, CDR2 FRNRAP. Trimming shortened V by 5 bases and J by 5 bases, and 12 bases separated the two germline ends. In DNA, the CDR3 is TGTGCTAGTGGTCGGGAGCCGGGGGAGACCCAGTACTTC. Protein: CASGREPGETQYF.

The chain employs TRBV5-1 and TRBJ2-1; 7 bases map to TRBD2. V lost 4 bases, J lost 8 bases, and 12 bases stayed unmatched. The CDR3 extends over 15 amino acids. Germline CDR1 SGHRS, CDR2 YFSETQ. CDR3 DNA: TGCGCCAGCAGCCGGGGTGGAACGGGAGGAGATGAGCAGTTCTTC. Amino acids: CASSRGGTGGDEQFF. Looking up the rest from reference TRBV5-1 and TRBJ2-1 gives the full variable domain: KAGVTQTPRYLIKTRGQQVTLSCSPISGHRSVSWYQQTPGQGLQFLFEYFSETQRNKGNFPGRFSGRQFSNSRSEMNVSTLELGDSALYLCASSRGGTGGDEQFFGPGTRLTVL.

This chain uses TRBV4-3 with TRBJ1-2, with D perhaps TRBD1 (5 bases). The CDR3 loop spans 15 amino acids. V lost 0 bases to trimming and J lost 0 bases, with 8 bases between them. The germline V gene encodes CDR1 LGHNA and CDR2 YSLEER. CDR3 sequence: CASSQDTGPNYGYTF. The CDR3 bases are TGCGCCAGCAGCCAAGATACAGGTCCTAACTATGGCTACACCTTC.

The chain employs TRBV7-3 and TRBJ2-1, with D hard to call. Germline lookup yields CDR1 SGHTA and CDR2 FQGTGA. The germline V and J ends were trimmed by 8 bases and 12 bases, with 14 bases remaining between them. CDR3 length equals 11 residues. The CDR3 is CASGPSSPQFF. The CDR3 DNA reads TGTGCCAGCGGACCCTCTTCTCCGCAGTTCTTC.

V is TRBV7-9 and J is TRBJ2-3; D might be TRBD2 (5 bases). The V and J ends lost 2 bases and 1 base respectively, with 10 bases between them. CDR1 and CDR2 (germline): SEHNR, FQNEAQ (reference sequence). The CDR3 sequence is 15 residues long. In nucleotides, the CDR3 is TGTGCCAGCAGCTTACCGGACGGGGGCACAGATACGCAGTATTTT. Its protein is CASSLPDGGTDTQYF.

CDR3 coding DNA: TGTGCCAGCAGCCTGGGGGTCTCTGGAAACACCATATATTTT. Amino acids: CASSLGVSGNTIYF. The chain couples TRBV7-9 to TRBJ1-3; possibly TRBD1 for D (5 bases). CDR1 is SEHNR, CDR2 FQNEAQ, per germline (reference sequence). There are 14 residues in the CDR3. Trimming removed 5 bases from V and 0 bases from J, with 8 bases in between.

The rearrangement uses TRBV19 and TRBJ1-2; TRBD1 matches 7 bases. This CDR3 comprises 11 residues. Germline-derived CDR1 and CDR2 are LNHDA and SQIVND (reference sequence). V lost 8 bases to trimming and J lost 6 bases; unmatched junction nucleotides: 3. The CDR3 loop is CASETGNGYTF. The CDR3 nucleotides read TGTGCCAGTGAGACAGGGAATGGCTACACCTTC.

The chain employs TRBV4-1 and TRBJ2-7; D call uncertain. CDR1 and CDR2 (germline): MGHRA, YSYEKL. This CDR3 has 14 residues. Deletions cut 0 bases from V and 6 bases from J, with 12 bases between. In DNA form, the CDR3 reads TGCGCCAGCAGCCAAGACCTTTCCATCGGCGAGCAGTACTTC. Residues: CASSQDLSIGEQYF.

This chain links TRBV7-2 with TRBJ2-1; D uncertain. This CDR3 is built from 11 residues. In germline, CDR1 is SGHTA, CDR2 FQGNSA. Trimming took off 3 bases at V and 10 bases at J, with 7 bases between the two ends. CDR3 loop: CASSFIWEQFF. The CDR3 coding sequence is TGTGCCAGCAGCTTTATTTGGGAGCAGTTCTTC.

This clone was seen once. J is TRBJ2-7 and V is TRBV6-5; D may be TRBD2 (6 bases). V was cut by 2 bases and J by 3 bases, with 11 bases left in between. CDR1 is MNHEY and CDR2 is SVGAGI in the germline V gene. The CDR3 is made up of 14 amino acids. The CDR3 sequence: CASSYTEEGYEQYF. The CDR3, as DNA: TGTGCCAGCAGTTACACAGAGGAGGGCTACGAGCAGTACTTC.

The chain carries TRBV7-2 and TRBJ2-2; D may be TRBD1 or TRBD2 (6 bases each). From germline, CDR1 is SGHTA and CDR2 FQGNSA. This CDR3 region has 15 residues. The V gene lost 1 base and the J gene lost 2 bases, with 8 bases spanning the gap. As DNA, the CDR3 is TGTGCCAGCAGCTTAGAGGGGGGTAACACCGGGGAGCTGTTTTTT. This encodes CASSLEGGNTGELFF. Looking up the rest from reference TRBV7-2 and TRBJ2-2 gives the full variable domain: GAGVSQSPSNKVTEKGKDVELRCDPISGHTALYWYRQSLGQGLEFLIYFQGNSAPDKSGLPSDRFSAERTGGSVSTLTIQRTQQEDSAVYLCASSLEGGNTGELFFGEGSRLTVL.

J is TRBJ2-7 and V is TRBV19; 10 nucleotides align to TRBD1. Germline loops: CDR1 LNHDA, CDR2 SQIVND (reference sequence). The CDR3 runs 17 residues. J was trimmed by 3 bases and V by 5 bases; bases with no gene match: 13. CDR3 region: CASSLGQGNSVDYEQYF. CDR3 bases: TGTGCCAGTAGTCTGGGACAGGGGAACTCGGTCGACTACGAGCAGTACTTC. The variable domain in full, completed from reference TRBV19 and TRBJ2-7, reads DGGITQSPKYLFRKEGQNVTLSCEQNLNHDAMYWYRQDPGQGLRLIYYSQIVNDFQKGDIAEGYSVSREKKESFPLTVTSAQKNPTAFYLCASSLGQGNSVDYEQYFGPGTRLTVT.

This chain uses TRBV15 with TRBJ1-1; D might be TRBD1 (5 bases). CDR3 length equals 15 residues. Deletions cut 0 bases from V and 3 bases from J, with 11 bases between. Germline-derived CDR1 and CDR2 are LNHNV and YYDKDF (reference sequence). The CDR3 here is CATSRDTAGYTEAFF. The CDR3 DNA is TGTGCCACCAGCAGAGATACCGCAGGGTACACTGAAGCTTTCTTT.

The chain has TRBV7-9 and TRBJ2-3; TRBD2 matches at 10 bases. This CDR3 spans 15 amino acids. Trimming removed 5 bases from V and 1 base from J; junction bases left unmatched: 3. CDR1 is SEHNR, CDR2 FQNEAQ, per germline (reference sequence). The CDR3 is CASSTGTSGTDTQYF. The CDR3 DNA reads TGTGCCAGCAGCACCGGGACTAGCGGCACAGATACGCAGTATTTT. The complete variable domain, with remaining parts taken from reference TRBV7-9 and TRBJ2-3, reads DTGVSQNPRHKITKRGQNVTFRCDPISEHNRLYWYRQTLGQGPEFLTYFQNEAQLEKSRLLSDRFSAERPKGSFSTLEIQRTEQGDSAMYLCASSTGTSGTDTQYFGPGTRLTVL.